This T cell receptor beta chain was captured in a study of T cell responses to AZD1222 COVID-19 vaccine. Study-wide points: Only a handful of AZD1222 recipients were seropositive at baseline. Females outnumbered males among donors, who were mostly white British; clonal diversity was possibly underestimated.

This clone has only one observation. Its specificity is not known. Method: immunoSEQ multiplex PCR; TCRdb's copy keeps in-frame clones and lacks some. The sample contains over 100,000 clones, around 86% of which appear only once. The CDR3 totals 14 residues. Per the germline V gene, CDR1 is SGHRS and CDR2 is YFSETQ. The germline V and J ends were trimmed by 0 bases and 4 bases, with 10 bases remaining between them. V is TRBV5-1 and J is TRBJ1-2, with D hard to call. The TCR comes from an adult in good health. The source material was peripheral blood, sampled on day 0 of AZD1222 vaccination. The CDR3 spells CASSLGSGSYGYTF. The CDR3 DNA reads TGCGCCAGCAGCTTGGGGTCTGGGTCCTATGGCTACACCTTC.